The text below deals with one TCR beta chain. CDR1 is SQVTM and CDR2 is ANQGSEA in the germline V gene. This CDR3 is built from 14 residues. V was clipped by 7 bases and J by 6 bases, with 21 bases between them. These data are taken from a study of blood T cell repertoires in COVID-19. Background on the study: Some COVID-19 samples were acute and others convalescent; all came from the United States, Italy and Spain. In each case, the material was cDNA or gDNA derived from T cells, B-cell-depleted T cells, or PBMCs.

Original methodology: From reference gene primer amplification, estimates of nucleated cell counts were derived. Only in-frame clones appear in the TCRdb table, and some are missing; sequencing was by immunoSEQ multiplex PCR. Clone size and the V and J calls come from that table; the DNA yielded D and trimming. The sample has fewer than 250,000 clones, almost 90% seen once. This chain uses TRBV29-1 with TRBJ1-1, with D unresolved. The sequence came from a man aged 25 to 45 who had been exposed to COVID-19. The sample consisted of PBMCs or T cells enriched from blood (not recorded which). The CDR3 is CSASRDLSNAEAFF. The DNA of the CDR3 is TGCAGCGCTTCTCGGGATTTGAGTAATGCTGAAGCTTTCTTT.